The clone carrying this T cell receptor (beta chain) was seen ten or more times. V dropped 8 bases and J dropped 0; count of bases not matched to a gene: 3. The germline V gene encodes CDR1 SQVTM and CDR2 ANQGSEA. The CDR3 has 13 residues. CD25-based Treg depletion was applied to purified naive CD4+ T cells. Constant-region reverse primers amplified full-length variable regions, followed by semi-nested Nested Universal Primer A PCR. One entry per CDR3 protein, called by TCRdb with MiXCR from the 5' RACE reads. The data contain roughly 20,000 distinct CDR3 sequences, about 30% of them singletons. The TCR comes from a female donor with breast cancer. The genes are TRBV29-1 and TRBJ2-1; 8 positions match TRBD2. Sequencing was carried out using tumor-infiltrating naive CD4+ T cells sorted from the breast tumor. Subset: naive CD4+ T cells, CD4+CD45RA+CD25-. The CDR3, as DNA: TGCAGCACCAGCGGGAGCTCCTACAATGAGCAGTTCTTC. Its protein is CSTSGSSYNEQFF.